These 25 T cell receptor beta chains were all obtained from the same sample, sequenced in a study of identical twins. TCRdb itself ran the 5' RACE reads through MiXCR, one entry per CDR3 protein. The sample consists of approximately 530,000 distinct CDR3 sequences, 20% to 25% of them appearing once. The data also belong to a second study, concerning yellow fever vaccine responses in identical twins.

The material sequenced was CD4+ T cells sorted from blood. Receptors originate from a woman aged 18 to 35 in good health.

This clonotype was seen only a few times. The chain uses TRBV29-1 and TRBJ2-6; D unclear. This CDR3 spans 15 amino acids. V was pared by 4 bases and J by 1 base, with 11 bases between. Germline V gene data show CDR1 as SQVTM and CDR2 as ANQGSEA. CDR3 in amino acids: CSVVPLGSGANVLTF. The DNA for the CDR3 is TGCAGCGTTGTCCCGCTTGGGTCTGGGGCCAACGTCCTGACTTTC.

This clonotype was seen only a few times. The V and J genes are TRBV12-3 or TRBV12-4 and TRBJ2-3; TRBD2 matches 9 bases. The J segment lost 2 bases and the V segment lost 10 bases, leaving 10 bases of the junction unmatched. The CDR3 is 15 residues long. DNA for the CDR3: TGTGCCACAAAACCCCTAGCGGGATACACAGATACGCAGTATTTT. Translated: CATKPLAGYTDTQYF.

V gene TRBV18 combines with J gene TRBJ2-1; D not certain. CDR3 length: 14 residues. V lost 0 bases, J lost 8 bases, and 11 bases lay in between. The germline V gene has CDR1 KGHSH and CDR2 LQKENI. For the CDR3, the DNA is TGTGCCAGCTCACCACCTTCAAGTATCGATGAGCAGTTCTTC. It translates to CASSPPSSIDEQFF.

This clonotype was observed a handful of times. The rearrangement joins TRBV5-1 to TRBJ1-1, with D hard to call. Germline V gene sequence: CDR1 SGHRS, CDR2 YFSETQ. CDR3 size: 14 residues. V was trimmed by 6 bases and J by 0 bases, leaving 12 bases between them. The CDR3 protein is CASTDGNLNTEAFF. CDR3 DNA: TGCGCCAGCACGGACGGGAATTTGAACACTGAAGCTTTCTTT.

This clonotype was detected only a few times. The rearrangement links TRBV7-8 to TRBJ2-3; D might be TRBD2 (6 bases). In germline, CDR1 is SGHVS, CDR2 FQNEAQ. Trimming cost V 3 bases and J 6 bases, with 13 bases left between them. The CDR3 contains 14 residues. The CDR3 DNA sequence: TGTGCCAGCAGCTTGGGAGGACCCCACGATACGCAGTATTTT. Its translation: CASSLGGPHDTQYF. The entire variable domain, with the rest obtained from reference TRBV7-8 and TRBJ2-3, is as follows: GAGVSQSPRYKVAKRGQDVALRCDPISGHVSLFWYQQALGQGPEFLTYFQNEAQLDKSGLPSDRFFAERPEGSVSTLKIQRTQQEDSAVYLCASSLGGPHDTQYFGPGTRLTVL.

A few counts support this clonotype. V usage is TRBV12-3 or TRBV12-4 and J usage is TRBJ1-5; the D gene is possibly TRBD1 (6 bases). CDR3 length equals 13 residues. The germline V and J ends were trimmed by 7 bases and 4 bases, with 11 bases remaining between them. The CDR3 loop is CASMGGGNQPQHF. In nucleotides, the CDR3 is TGTGCCAGCATGGGAGGGGGGAATCAGCCCCAGCATTTT.

This clonotype was observed a few times. The chain is built from TRBV11-2 and TRBJ2-2, with TRBD1 matching over 9 bases. Per germline, CDR1 SGHAT and CDR2 FQNNGV. The CDR3 contains 15 residues. The V segment lost 4 bases and the J segment 6 bases; nucleotides outside the gene matches: 6. The CDR3 loop is CASSSGTGQAGELFF. The CDR3 DNA reads TGTGCCAGCAGCTCCGGGACAGGGCAAGCCGGGGAGCTGTTTTTT.

This clonotype was detected only a few times. The chain combines TRBV7-9 with TRBJ2-2, with D uncertain. CDR1 is SEHNR, CDR2 FQNEAQ, per germline (reference sequence). The CDR3 is 17 amino acids. V lost 3 bases, J lost 1 base, and 15 bases lay in between. The CDR3: CASSLGLGQKNTGELFF. CDR3 coding DNA: TGTGCCAGCAGCTTGGGTTTAGGTCAGAAGAACACCGGGGAGCTGTTTTTT.

This clonotype was seen at least ten times. V and J are TRBV9 and TRBJ2-2; D remains ambiguous. The CDR3 loop spans 14 amino acids. V lost 3 bases and J 4 bases, leaving 10 bases between the germline ends. CDR1 is SGDLS and CDR2 is YYNGEE in the germline V gene. CDR3 DNA sequence: TGTGCCAGCAGCGCGACTGGAATCACCGGGGAGCTGTTTTTT. Translating it yields CASSATGITGELFF. Drawing the rest from reference TRBV9 and TRBJ2-2, the complete variable domain is DSGVTQTPKHLITATGQRVTLRCSPRSGDLSVYWYQQSLDQGLQFLIQYYNGEERAKGNILERFSAQQFPDLHSELNLSSLELGDSALYFCASSATGITGELFFGEGSRLTVL.

This clonotype came up a few times. The chain links TRBV12-3 or TRBV12-4 to TRBJ2-3; no clear D. The CDR3 sequence is 16 residues long. The ends were cut back, 3 bases at V and 0 bases at J, with 13 bases in the middle. The DNA for the CDR3 is TGTGCCAGCAGTTTCGAGCCAGGCCTTAGCACAGATACGCAGTATTTT. Protein: CASSFEPGLSTDTQYF.

Within the sample, this clonotype is medium-sized. The V call is TRBV20-1, the J call TRBJ2-1; 9 nucleotides match TRBD1. The ends lost 5 bases at V and 7 bases at J; junction bases unmatched: 9. The length of the CDR3 is 14 residues. CDR1 is DFQATT and CDR2 is SNEGSKA in the germline V gene (reference sequence). CDR3 region: CSAFSGTGWNEQFF. The CDR3 DNA follows: TGCAGTGCTTTTTCAGGGACAGGGTGGAATGAGCAGTTCTTC.

Only a few counts were recorded for this clonotype. The chain recombines TRBV11-2 with TRBJ1-3; 7 bases map to TRBD1. The germline gives CDR1 SGHAT, CDR2 FQNNGV. This CDR3 has 14 residues. V shed 5 bases and J 4 bases; nucleotides not matched to a gene: 5. Here the CDR3 reads CASSLTGYGNTIYF. CDR3 in DNA: TGTGCCAGCAGCCTGACAGGGTACGGAAACACCATATATTTT.

This clonotype was detected only a few times. CDR3 amino acids: CASSPSGEPYEQYF. The DNA of the CDR3 is TGCGCCAGCAGCCCCAGCGGGGAACCCTACGAGCAGTACTTC. This chain joins TRBV5-1 and TRBJ2-7, with 7 positions matching TRBD2. Germline CDR1 reads SGHRS; CDR2 reads YFSETQ. Trimming cost V 4 bases and J 2 bases; bases outside gene matches: 6. The CDR3 has 14 residues.

This clonotype has only a few counts. V usage is TRBV5-8 and J usage is TRBJ2-1; possibly TRBD1 for D (6 bases). Germline values: CDR1 SGHTS, CDR2 YDEGEE. This CDR3 contains 16 residues. Trimming pared 4 bases from V and 1 base from J, leaving 15 bases between. This CDR3 reads CASSAGTRISYNEQFF. CDR3 coding DNA: TGTGCCAGCAGCGCCGGGACAAGAATTTCCTACAATGAGCAGTTCTTC.

This clonotype was observed a handful of times. This chain connects TRBV4-2 to TRBJ2-1, with D possibly TRBD2 on 5 matching bases. Germline V gene sequence: CDR1 LGHNA, CDR2 YNFKEQ. The CDR3 runs to 14 residues. Trimming took 5 bases from V and 4 from J, leaving 12 bases between them. CDR3 coding DNA: TGTGCCAGCAGCACCACGGGGTCTTACAATGAGCAGTTCTTC. Protein sequence: CASSTTGSYNEQFF.

The V and J genes are TRBV11-2 and TRBJ2-1; the D is unclear. V lost 1 base and J 4 bases, leaving 8 bases between the germline ends. There are 14 residues in the CDR3. The V gene's germline CDR1 is SGHAT and CDR2 FQNNGV. The CDR3 sequence is CASSLAPVYNEQFF. The CDR3 nucleotides are TGTGCCAGCAGCTTAGCCCCGGTTTACAATGAGCAGTTCTTC.

This rearrangement joins TRBV28 to TRBJ2-5; D is perhaps TRBD2 (5 bases). The V end lost 6 bases, the J end lost 9 bases, and 23 bases lay between the germline ends. The CDR3 spans 15 residues. Germline CDR1 reads MDHEN; CDR2 reads SYDVKM. CDR3 protein: CASRSPRWPTRAQYF. The DNA of the CDR3 is TGTGCCAGCAGATCCCCGAGGTGGCCGACGAGGGCCCAGTACTTC.

This clonotype was seen ten or more times. V gene TRBV24-1 combines with J gene TRBJ1-4; D may be TRBD1 (5 bases). This CDR3 contains 17 residues. The V and J ends lost 3 bases and 1 base respectively, with 14 bases between them. Germline V gives CDR1 KGHDR, CDR2 SFDVKD. Written as DNA, the CDR3 is TGTGCCACCAGTGATAGTACAGGCTACCAAACTAATGAAAAACTGTTTTTT. Translating it yields CATSDSTGYQTNEKLFF.

In this sample, this clonotype turned up a few times. J is TRBJ2-1 and V is TRBV24-1; TRBD2 aligns across 10 bases. V was pared by 4 bases and J by 1 base, with 21 bases of the junction left unmatched. The germline V gene has CDR1 KGHDR and CDR2 SFDVKD. The CDR3 is made up of 22 amino acids. For the CDR3, the DNA is TGTGCCACCAGTGACCAGAAGGCCAAGCGGGGGGGCCTTCGTGCGTCCTACAATGAGCAGTTCTTC. It encodes CATSDQKAKRGGLRASYNEQFF.

This clonotype came up a few times. The V gene is TRBV27, the J gene TRBJ1-4, with 8 bases lining up with TRBD1. With 10 bases clipped from V and 8 bases from J, the junction kept 9 bases outside the gene matches. CDR1 is MNHEY and CDR2 is SMNVEV in the germline V gene (reference sequence). The CDR3 length is 13 residues. The CDR3 DNA sequence: TGTGCCACCGGACAGGGCTTTAACGAAAAACTGTTTTTT. It specifies CATGQGFNEKLFF.

This clonotype has a handful of counts. The chain joins TRBV5-1 to TRBJ2-7; D may be TRBD2 (6 bases). Trimming pared 3 bases from V and 1 base from J, leaving 11 bases between. The germline V gene has CDR1 SGHRS and CDR2 YFSETQ. The CDR3 loop spans 14 amino acids. CDR3: CASSWGDSSYEQYF. Here the CDR3 DNA reads TGCGCCAGCAGCTGGGGGGACTCATCCTACGAGCAGTACTTC.

The rearrangement joins TRBV5-1 to TRBJ2-2; the match to TRBD2 covers 7 bases. This CDR3 spans 18 amino acids. Germline V gene lookup returns CDR1 SGHRS and CDR2 YFSETQ. V shed 2 bases and J 0 bases; nucleotides not matched to a gene: 10. The CDR3 sequence is CASSFFSRGGANTGELFF. CDR3 sequence (DNA): TGCGCCAGCAGCTTTTTCTCGCGGGGAGGGGCGAACACCGGGGAGCTGTTTTTT.

In this sample, this clonotype turned up a few times. V and J are TRBV2 and TRBJ2-7, with 7 bases identical to TRBD2. Germline CDR1 reads SNHLY; CDR2 reads FYNNEI. The V and J ends lost 2 bases and 2 bases, in that order; junction bases with no gene match: 6. The CDR3 is 15 residues long. CDR3 coding DNA: TGTGCCAGCAGTGAATCCAGCGGGACTGCCTACGAGCAGTACTTC. Protein sequence: CASSESSGTAYEQYF.

This clonotype has just a few counts. The chain is built from TRBV7-2 and TRBJ2-1, with 9 bases lining up with TRBD2. Germline CDR1 and CDR2: SGHTA and FQGNSA. J gave up 9 bases and V 1 base, and 13 bases lay outside the gene matches. The CDR3 runs to 17 residues. The CDR3 region has the DNA TGTGCCAGCAGCTTAGTATGGGGAGGCGGGGGGGCTTTTGAGCAGTTCTTC. This encodes CASSLVWGGGGAFEQFF. The variable domain in full, completed from reference TRBV7-2 and TRBJ2-1, reads GAGVSQSPSNKVTEKGKDVELRCDPISGHTALYWYRQSLGQGLEFLIYFQGNSAPDKSGLPSDRFSAERTGGSVSTLTIQRTQQEDSAVYLCASSLVWGGGGAFEQFFGPGTRLTVL.

The V and J genes are TRBV5-1 and TRBJ2-2; TRBD2 agrees at 11 bases. Trimming took 4 bases from V and 3 from J; bases not matched to a gene: 11. Per germline, CDR1 SGHRS and CDR2 YFSETQ. The CDR3 loop spans 18 amino acids. Here the CDR3 reads CASSPRALAGGDTGELFF. CDR3 DNA sequence: TGCGCCAGCAGCCCCCGAGCGTTAGCGGGGGGGGACACCGGGGAGCTGTTTTTT.